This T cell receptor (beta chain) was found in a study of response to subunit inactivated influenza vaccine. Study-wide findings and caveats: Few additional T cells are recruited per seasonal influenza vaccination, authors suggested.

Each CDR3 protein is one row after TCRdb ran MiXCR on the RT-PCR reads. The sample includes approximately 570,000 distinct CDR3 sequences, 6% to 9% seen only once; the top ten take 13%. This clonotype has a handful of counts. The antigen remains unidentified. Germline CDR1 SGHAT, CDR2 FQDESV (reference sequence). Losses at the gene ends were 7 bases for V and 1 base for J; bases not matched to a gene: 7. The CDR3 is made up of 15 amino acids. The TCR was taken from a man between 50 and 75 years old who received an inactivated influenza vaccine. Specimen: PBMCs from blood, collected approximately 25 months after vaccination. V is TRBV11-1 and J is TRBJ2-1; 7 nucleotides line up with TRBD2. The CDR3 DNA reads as TGTGCCAGCACTCGGCTCGGGGGGTCCTACAATGAGCAGTTCTTC. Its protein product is CASTRLGGSYNEQFF.